The rows below give T cell receptor beta chains drawn from one sample of a study of CD8 T cells in ankylosing spondylitis. Using its own MiXCR run on the 5' RACE reads, TCRdb lists one record per CDR3 protein. This sample has about 230,000 distinct CDR3 sequences, with 7.5% to 9.5% found just once. The specimen sequenced was blood, either unsorted or a sorted T cell fraction (not recorded which). These receptors were collected from a female donor with ankylosing spondylitis or in good health (not recorded which). Both conserved end residues are part of each CDR3. The order of the fields is clone size, J gene, V gene, D gene, CDR3 DNA, CDR3 protein. A D gene is named only where the DNA matches it firmly. Only some rows state a clone size, as once, few, many or a class for expanded clones.

>.|TRBJ2-1|TRBV7-2|TRBD2
TGTGCCAGCAGCTTCCGGGCTAGCGGAGCGTACAATGAGCAGTTCTTC
CASSFRASGAYNEQFF
>many|TRBJ1-1|TRBV5-1|.
TGCGCCAGCAGCTTGGCCCTCCTCACTGAAGCTTTCTTT
CASSLALLTEAFF
>many|TRBJ2-1|TRBV11-2|TRBD2
TGTGCCAGCAGCTTAGCTCTAGCGGGAGAAGGCTCCTACAATGAGCAGTTCTTC
CASSLALAGEGSYNEQFF
>many|TRBJ2-7|TRBV7-2|.
TGTGCCAGCAGCTTCTTCGAGGGATACGAGCAGTACTTC
CASSFFEGYEQYF
>many|TRBJ1-5|TRBV18|.
TGTGCCAGCTCCCCCACGACAGGCAATCAGCCCCAGCATTTT
CASSPTTGNQPQHF
>.|TRBJ2-1|TRBV24-1|TRBD1
TGTGCCACCAGTGATTTTCGGACAGGAGCAGGCGATGAGCAGTTCTTC
CATSDFRTGAGDEQFF
>many|TRBJ2-2|TRBV28|TRBD2
TGTGCCAGCAGGGCTAGCGGGAGTCGTTCCGGGGAGCTGTTTTTT
CASRASGSRSGELFF
>many|TRBJ2-5|TRBV12-3/TRBV12-4|.
TGTGCCAGCAGTTTAGGTATAGAGACCCAGTACTTC
CASSLGIETQYF
>few|TRBJ2-7|TRBV5-1|.
TGCGCCAGCAGACAGCTTGGCCTTGAGAATCGGTCCTACGAGCAGTACTTC
CASRQLGLENRSYEQYF
>.|TRBJ2-2|TRBV27|TRBD1
TGTGCCAGCAGTTCCCGACAGGGGGGTGTGTACACCGGGGAGCTGTTTTTT
CASSSRQGGVYTGELFF
>many|TRBJ2-1|TRBV20-1|TRBD1
TGCAGTGCTAGTGTCCCCGGACAGGTACGGAATGAGCAGTTCTTC
CSASVPGQVRNEQFF
>many|TRBJ2-7|TRBV25-1|.
TGTGCCAGCAGTGGAGGGGCCGGCTACGAGCAGTACTTC
CASSGGAGYEQYF
>many|TRBJ2-7|TRBV13|.
TGTGCCAGCAGCCGCCGGGACTTAACCTACGAGCAGTACTTC
CASSRRDLTYEQYF
>.|TRBJ2-5|TRBV7-2|.
TGTGCCAGCAGCCGGGGCCTTGGGACCCAGTACTTC
CASSRGLGTQYF
>few|TRBJ1-1|TRBV7-9|.
TGTGCCAGCCGACGCGGCCGGGAAAGGAACACTGAAGCTTTCTTT
CASRRGRERNTEAFF
>few|TRBJ1-2|TRBV6-5|.
TGTGCCAGCAGTTACTCGCGGGGGTATGGCTACACCTTC
CASSYSRGYGYTF
>.|TRBJ2-1|TRBV27|.
TGTGCCAGCAGTTCTTTGGGCTACAATGAGCAGTTCTTC
CASSSLGYNEQFF
>many|TRBJ2-5|TRBV27|TRBD2
TGTGCCAGCAGTTCCGCTCCGGGACTAGTCTACCAAGAGACCCAGTACTTC
CASSSAPGLVYQETQYF
>many|TRBJ2-1|TRBV7-9|TRBD2
TGCGCCAGCAGCTATAGCGGGAGCTCCTACAATGAGCAGTTCTTC
CASSYSGSSYNEQFF
>many|TRBJ1-1|TRBV6-6|.
TGTGCCAGCAGCCCCTACTTGAACACTGAAGCTTTCTTT
CASSPYLNTEAFF
>many|TRBJ2-3|TRBV6-5|TRBD1
TGTGCCAGCAGTCCGGGACAGGGCCTATATTTT
CASSPGQGLYF
>many|TRBJ2-1|TRBV20-1|TRBD2
TGCAGTGCTAGAGGGCCTAGCGGGGGGGACAATGAGCAGTTCTTC
CSARGPSGGDNEQFF
>many|TRBJ2-3|TRBV7-6|.
TGTGCCAGCAGCCCCCTGGATGGTAGCACAGATACGCAGTATTTT
CASSPLDGSTDTQYF
>many|TRBJ1-2|TRBV9|.
TGTGCCAGCAGCGTAGGAGTTAATGGGGACTATGGCTACACCTTC
CASSVGVNGDYGYTF
>many|TRBJ2-7|TRBV5-1|.
TGCGCCAGCAGCTCGGGACTCCACGAGCAGTACTTC
CASSSGLHEQYF
>.|TRBJ1-5|TRBV6-2/TRBV6-3|.
TGTGCCAGCGAGGGGACGGTTTGGAATCAGTCCCAGCATTTT
CASEGTVWNQSQHF
>once|TRBJ1-4|TRBV4-2|.
TGTGCCAGCAGCCCCCGAGACCGACGGGGATCTAATGAAAAACTGTTTTTT
CASSPRDRRGSNEKLFF
>many|TRBJ2-5|TRBV12-3/TRBV12-4|TRBD2
TGTGCCAGCAGTCCCAGACTAGCGGAGTACCAAGAGACCCAGTACTTC
CASSPRLAEYQETQYF
>many|TRBJ1-1|TRBV27|TRBD1
TGTGCCAGCAGTTTGAGCGGAACAGGGGTCATGAACACTGAAGCTTTCTTT
CASSLSGTGVMNTEAFF
>many|TRBJ1-4|TRBV20-1|TRBD1
TGCAGTGCTAGAGATTGGGACAGGGGAGGGAGTGAAAAACTGTTTTTT
CSARDWDRGGSEKLFF
>many|TRBJ2-1|TRBV20-1|TRBD2
TGCAGTGCTTCCCCTAGCGGGATAGGAGAGCAGTTCTTC
CSASPSGIGEQFF
>many|TRBJ1-2|TRBV20-1|.
TGCAGTGCTAGAGATCCGTTCCGGGGACGAGGGCCAGGCTACACCTTC
CSARDPFRGRGPGYTF
>many|TRBJ2-7|TRBV19|.
TGTGCCTTTAGGCGGGGTACGAGACGCCGCTACGAGCAGTACTTC
CAFRRGTRRRYEQYF
>many|TRBJ2-2|TRBV6-1|TRBD2
TGTGCCAGCGGAGCGGGAGAGGAGACCGGGGAGCTGTTTTTT
CASGAGEETGELFF
>many|TRBJ2-2|TRBV5-1|TRBD2
TGCGCCAGCAGCCTACAGCGGGAGACCGGGGAGCTGTTTTTT
CASSLQRETGELFF
>many|TRBJ2-2|TRBV10-2|TRBD1
TGCGCCAGCAGGAGGGGGCTAGCAGACACCGGGGAGCTGTTTTTT
CASRRGLADTGELFF
>many|TRBJ1-2|TRBV5-1|.
TGCGCCAGCAGCACGGGAGAGGGGAATGGCTACACCTTC
CASSTGEGNGYTF
>few|TRBJ1-1|TRBV7-2|.
TGTGCCAGCAGCTTAGATGGACGTGAAGCTTTCTTT
CASSLDGREAFF
>many|TRBJ2-1|TRBV6-1|TRBD1
TGTGCCAGCAGTGCAGACAGGGGTTGGGGTGAGCAGTTCTTC
CASSADRGWGEQFF
>many|TRBJ2-1|TRBV4-2|TRBD2
TGTGCCAGCAGCCCCCCCCGGGAGCGGGAGCCCTACAATGAGCAGTTCTTC
CASSPPREREPYNEQFF
>few|TRBJ1-2|TRBV5-4|.
TGTGCCAGCAGCTTACCGGCAGCAGCTAACTATGGCTACACCTTC
CASSLPAAANYGYTF
>many|TRBJ2-7|TRBV20-1|TRBD2
TGCAGTGCTCGAGTTGCGGGAGAGGTATACGAGCAGTACTTC
CSARVAGEVYEQYF
>few|TRBJ2-7|TRBV7-9|TRBD1
TGTGCCAGCAGCTCAAGACCGCCCGGGACAGACCTCTACGAGCAGTACTTC
CASSSRPPGTDLYEQYF
>many|TRBJ2-2|TRBV24-1|.
TGTGCCACCAGTGCTCCAGAGAGCCCGAACACCGGGGAGCTGTTTTTT
CATSAPESPNTGELFF
>many|TRBJ1-3|TRBV28|TRBD1
TGTGCCAGCAGTCCTTGGACAGGGGGCGCCTCTGGAAACACCATATATTTT
CASSPWTGGASGNTIYF
>many|TRBJ2-5|TRBV6-5|TRBD1
TGTGCCAGCAGTTGGGGGACAGGGGGCGAGACCCAGTACTTC
CASSWGTGGETQYF
>.|TRBJ2-5|TRBV7-2|.
TGTGCCAGCAGCGACACCCGGACCCAGTACTTC
CASSDTRTQYF
>many|TRBJ2-5|TRBV30|.
TGTGCCTGGAGTGGGCCACCCGGAGAGACCCAGTACTTC
CAWSGPPGETQYF
>many|TRBJ1-2|TRBV5-6|TRBD1
TGTGCCAGCAGCTGGACCGGGACAGTGACCATTGCCTACACCTTC
CASSWTGTVTIAYTF
>.|TRBJ1-4|TRBV7-9|.
TGTGCCAGCAGCTTAACCCCGGGTGAAAAACTGTTTTTT
CASSLTPGEKLFF
>few|TRBJ2-3|TRBV4-1|.
TGCGCCAGCAGCCAAGAGGGCAGGGGAGGCACAGATACGCAGTATTTT
CASSQEGRGGTDTQYF
>few|TRBJ2-3|TRBV3-1|.
TGTGCCAGCAGCCAAGCCGGAGTAGCAGATACGCAGTATTTT
CASSQAGVADTQYF
>many|TRBJ1-2|TRBV6-1|.
TGTGCCAGCAGCAAAGGACAGAAAGCCCTGAACTATGGCTACACCTTC
CASSKGQKALNYGYTF
>many|TRBJ2-6|TRBV4-3|.
TGCGCCAGCAGCCAAGATACCGGAGGGGGGGCGGAAGCTGGGGCCAACGTCCTGACTTTC
CASSQDTGGGAEAGANVLTF
>many|TRBJ2-3|TRBV9|TRBD2
TGTGCCAGCAGCGTAGCGGGGGGGGAAAGGACAGATACGCAGTATTTT
CASSVAGGERTDTQYF
>.|TRBJ2-3|TRBV24-1|.
TGTGCCACCAGTGACACAGGAGAGTATGGAGATACGCAGTATTTT
CATSDTGEYGDTQYF
>many|TRBJ1-1|TRBV5-5|.
TGTGCCAGCAGCCCGAGGGCGGTACTGAACACTGAAGCTTTCTTT
CASSPRAVLNTEAFF
>many|TRBJ2-5|TRBV29-1|TRBD2
TGCAGCGTCCGACTAGCCCAAGAGACCCAGTACTTC
CSVRLAQETQYF
>few|TRBJ2-7|TRBV7-2|TRBD1
TGTGCCAGCAGCCCGACAGGGGATGGCGAGCAGTACTTC
CASSPTGDGEQYF